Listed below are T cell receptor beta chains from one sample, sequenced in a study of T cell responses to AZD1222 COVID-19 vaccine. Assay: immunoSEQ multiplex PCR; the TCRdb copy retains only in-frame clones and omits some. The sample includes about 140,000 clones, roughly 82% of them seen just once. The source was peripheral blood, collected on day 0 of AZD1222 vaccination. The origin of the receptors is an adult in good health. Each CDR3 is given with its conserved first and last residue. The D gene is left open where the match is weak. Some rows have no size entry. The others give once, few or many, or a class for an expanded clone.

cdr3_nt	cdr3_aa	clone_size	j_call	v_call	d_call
TGTGCCAGTAGTACCCAGCGGGGGAACACCGGGGAGCTGTTTTTT	CASSTQRGNTGELFF	NA	TRBJ2-2	TRBV19	TRBD2
TGTGCCAGTAGTATAGGCTGGGGGCGCACTGAAGCTTTCTTT	CASSIGWGRTEAFF	NA	TRBJ1-1	TRBV19	NA
TGTGCCAGCAGTTCCTCTCGGGGGGCCAGCTCCTACAATGAGCAGTTCTTC	CASSSSRGASSYNEQFF	once	TRBJ2-1	TRBV28	NA
TGTGCCAGTAGTCCAACAGGGGGTAATCAGCCCCAGCATTTT	CASSPTGGNQPQHF	once	TRBJ1-5	TRBV19	TRBD1
TGTGCCAGCACAAGGTCACAGAGCGATCCCTACGAGCAGTACTTC	CASTRSQSDPYEQYF	NA	TRBJ2-7	TRBV2	NA
TGTGCCAGCAGTGACCCCAGGGCTATCTGGCTACACTTC	CASSDPRAIWLHF	once	TRBJ1-2	TRBV25-1	NA
TGCGCCAGCAGCTTGGGTGGGAACACCGGGGAGCTGTTTTTT	CASSLGGNTGELFF	NA	TRBJ2-2	TRBV5-1	NA
TGTGCCAGCAGCTCACTAGTGGGGTACGAGCAGTACTTC	CASSSLVGYEQYF	NA	TRBJ2-7	TRBV6-5	NA
TGTGCCAGCAGCTTAGGGCCAGGGCCTGGATGGGAGCAGTACTTC	CASSLGPGPGWEQYF	NA	TRBJ2-7	TRBV7-9	NA
TGTGCCAGCAGCCCCGGACATGCTGGGCCGTATTCACCCCTCCACTTT	CASSPGHAGPYSPLHF	NA	TRBJ1-6	TRBV7-2	NA
TGTGCCAGCAGCTTCTCCCAGCGCAATCAGCCCCAGCATTTT	CASSFSQRNQPQHF	few	TRBJ1-5	TRBV7-2	NA
TGTGCCAGCAGCTCCAAACGGGGACTAGCAAGGGAGACCCAGTACTTC	CASSSKRGLARETQYF	NA	TRBJ2-5	TRBV7-9	TRBD2
TGTGCCAGCAGCTCCAAGGCTTCCTCCTACAATGAGCAGTTCTTC	CASSSKASSYNEQFF	NA	TRBJ2-1	TRBV7-3	NA
TGTGCCTCCTGGCAGGGGCGAACAGATACGCAGTATTTT	CASWQGRTDTQYF	NA	TRBJ2-3	TRBV30	NA
TGCGCCAGCAGCCCTAAGACCCGGAGTAACATGAACACTGAAGCTTTCTTT	CASSPKTRSNMNTEAFF	once	TRBJ1-1	TRBV5-1	NA
TGTGCCAGTAGTATAGACCCTGCACTACCCTATGGCTACACCTTC	CASSIDPALPYGYTF	NA	TRBJ1-2	TRBV19	NA
TGTGCCAGTAAAGCCCGATGGGGACAGACCCCAACTAATCAGCCCCAGCATTTT	CASKARWGQTPTNQPQHF	NA	TRBJ1-5	TRBV19	TRBD1
TGCGCCAGCAGCTCCGGGGGTTCGGGTATGAACACTGAAGCTTTCTTT	CASSSGGSGMNTEAFF	NA	TRBJ1-1	TRBV5-1	NA
TGTGCCAGCTCACAGGGACAGAACCGGGAAAAACTGTTTTTT	CASSQGQNREKLFF	NA	TRBJ1-4	TRBV18	TRBD1
TGTGCCAGCAGTAATATCCGGGACAGCCACACCTTC	CASSNIRDSHTF	once	TRBJ1-2	TRBV28	TRBD1
TGCGCCAGCAGCATGCAGGGATCCACTGAAGCTTTCTTT	CASSMQGSTEAFF	NA	TRBJ1-1	TRBV5-1	NA
TGTGCCATCGAAAGGGGTCGGGACTCACCCCTCCACTTT	CAIERGRDSPLHF	NA	TRBJ1-6	TRBV28	NA
TGTGCCAGCACCGACAGGGGTGGCAATCAGCCCCAGCATTTT	CASTDRGGNQPQHF	NA	TRBJ1-5	TRBV6-5	TRBD1
TGTGCCAGCAGCCAAGGTGCGACAGCGGTGCGGAACTATGGCTACACCTTC	CASSQGATAVRNYGYTF	NA	TRBJ1-2	TRBV3-1/TRBV3-2	NA
TGTGCCAGCAGCTTGGACAGGGGGTGGTATGGCTACACCTTC	CASSLDRGWYGYTF	NA	TRBJ1-2	TRBV5-4	TRBD1
TGTGCCAGCAGGCCGGGACAGGGTGGCTACACCTTC	CASRPGQGGYTF	NA	TRBJ1-2	TRBV6-5	TRBD1
TGTGCCAGCAGCTTAGCTACCTATGGCTACACCTTC	CASSLATYGYTF	NA	TRBJ1-2	TRBV7-9	NA
TGTGCCAGCAGCACCAGGGTGAACACTGAAGCTTTCTTT	CASSTRVNTEAFF	NA	TRBJ1-1	TRBV7-2	NA
TGTGCCAGCTCACTAGGGAAAGACTATGGCTACACCTTC	CASSLGKDYGYTF	NA	TRBJ1-2	TRBV18	NA
TGTGCCAGCAGTGACCGTGAGGGAGGCTACACCTTC	CASSDREGGYTF	NA	TRBJ1-2	TRBV2	NA
TGTGCCAGCAGCTTGTCCGTGAACACTGAAGCTTTCTTT	CASSLSVNTEAFF	once	TRBJ1-1	TRBV5-4	NA
TGTGCCAGCAGCTCGGGACCATACCCCGGTGGCTACACCTTC	CASSSGPYPGGYTF	few	TRBJ1-2	TRBV7-2	NA
TGTGCCACCAGATCGGGGTATTCACCCCTCCACTTT	CATRSGYSPLHF	NA	TRBJ1-6	TRBV2	NA
TGTGCCAGCTCACCACCGGGCAGGGATGGCTACACCTTC	CASSPPGRDGYTF	NA	TRBJ1-2	TRBV18	NA
TGTGCCAGCAGGGCCGAGCGCACAGGGAACTATGGCTACACCTTC	CASRAERTGNYGYTF	NA	TRBJ1-2	TRBV2	NA
TGCGCCAGCAGCTTGGTGGGGGGCCAAAGCTCCTACGAGCAGTACTTC	CASSLVGGQSSYEQYF	NA	TRBJ2-7	TRBV5-1	NA
TGTGCCACCAGCAGAGATGGTGCTAGCGGGGCCGGAGATACGCAGTATTTT	CATSRDGASGAGDTQYF	NA	TRBJ2-3	TRBV15	TRBD2
TGTGCCAGCAGTGGGGACAGGGGTGCCCCCTCCTCCTACAATGAGCAGTTCTTC	CASSGDRGAPSSYNEQFF	NA	TRBJ2-1	TRBV6-1	TRBD1
TGTGCCAGCTCACCAGTGAAGGGTTGGATCCCTGAAGCTTTCTTT	CASSPVKGWIPEAFF	NA	TRBJ1-1	TRBV18	NA
TGTGCCAGCGCCCCAACCTCGGTGTGGATAACAGATACGCAGTATTTT	CASAPTSVWITDTQYF	NA	TRBJ2-3	TRBV12-1	NA
TGTGCCAGCAGCTTTAGGAGGGACACTGAAGCTTTCTTT	CASSFRRDTEAFF	once	TRBJ1-1	TRBV5-6	NA
TGTGCCAGCAGTATGGGAGGGGCAGCTGGAAACACCATATATTTT	CASSMGGAAGNTIYF	few	TRBJ1-3	TRBV28	NA
TGTGCCAGCAGGTCCGGGACAGACTACGAGCAGTACTTC	CASRSGTDYEQYF	few	TRBJ2-7	TRBV28	TRBD1
TGTGCCAGCAGTAGTGGACGCAATCTCTATGGCTACACCTTC	CASSSGRNLYGYTF	NA	TRBJ1-2	TRBV6-5	NA
TGCGCCAGCAGCCAAGTGATATGGGGTAAGGGGATGAACACTGAAGCTTTCTTT	CASSQVIWGKGMNTEAFF	NA	TRBJ1-1	TRBV4-1	NA
TGTGCCAGCAGTATTTGGGGGAGGCGGCACGATAATTCACCCCTCCACTTT	CASSIWGRRHDNSPLHF	NA	TRBJ1-6	TRBV28	NA
TGTGCCAGTAGGTTGGATGGTGAAAAACTGTTTTTT	CASRLDGEKLFF	NA	TRBJ1-4	TRBV19	NA
TGTGCCAGCAGCGTACGACTAGTTAGCACAGATACGCAGTATTTT	CASSVRLVSTDTQYF	once	TRBJ2-3	TRBV9	NA